This TCR beta chain appears in the sequencing data of a study of radiation and T cells in renal cell carcinoma. Time point here: baseline pretreatment blood. Noted treatment: 15 Gy SBRT to primary tumor, nephrectomy 4 weeks later. Some clones are missing from TCRdb's copy, which holds only in-frame ones; the method was immunoSEQ multiplex PCR. This table has about 140,000 clones, around four fifths appearing once. This clone has only a few counts. Sequencing used blood, obtained from a patient whose treatment included radiotherapy and nephrectomy. This TCR was recovered from a woman aged 45-60 years with renal cell carcinoma.

CDR3 nucleotide sequence: TGTGCCAGCGGCCTGAAGAACACTGAAGCTTTCTTT. Translating gives CASGLKNTEAFF. The chain recombines TRBV19 with TRBJ1-1; D uncertain. The CDR3 is made up of 12 amino acids. Germline-derived CDR1 and CDR2 are LNHDA and SQIVND (reference sequence). V was trimmed by 9 bases and J by 1 base, leaving 9 bases between them.